These T cell receptor beta chains were read from a single sample in a study of blood T cell repertoires in COVID-19. The method was immunoSEQ multiplex PCR; TCRdb's version includes in-frame clones alone and lacks a portion of them. The sample holds about 90,000 clones, approximately 86% seen once. The specimen sequenced was peripheral blood. All receptors come from a man older than 75 with active or convalescent COVID-19. Both conserved end residues are part of each CDR3. Fields, in order: D gene, clone size, V gene, J gene, CDR3 protein, CDR3 DNA. D genes are given only for firm matches. Not every row has a clone size; where given, it reads once, few, many or a size class.

D gene: .
clone size: .
V gene: TRBV28
J gene: TRBJ2-7
CDR3 protein: CASSLMTGSSEQYF
CDR3 DNA: TGTGCCAGCAGTTTAATGACGGGAAGTTCCGAGCAGTACTTC

D gene: TRBD2
clone size: .
V gene: TRBV9
J gene: TRBJ2-1
CDR3 protein: CASSVAGGPTYNEQFF
CDR3 DNA: TGTGCCAGCAGCGTGGCGGGAGGGCCCACCTACAATGAGCAGTTCTTC

D gene: TRBD1
clone size: .
V gene: TRBV2
J gene: TRBJ2-4
CDR3 protein: CASSDGRGYDIQYF
CDR3 DNA: TGTGCCAGCAGTGACGGCAGGGGGTATGACATTCAGTACTTC

D gene: .
clone size: .
V gene: TRBV29-1
J gene: TRBJ1-3
CDR3 protein: CSAMTGYSSGNTIYF
CDR3 DNA: TGCAGCGCTATGACGGGATATTCCTCTGGAAACACCATATATTTT

D gene: .
clone size: .
V gene: TRBV4-3
J gene: TRBJ1-2
CDR3 protein: CASSQRQAAYGYTF
CDR3 DNA: TGCGCCAGCAGCCAAAGACAGGCGGCCTATGGCTACACCTTC

D gene: .
clone size: .
V gene: TRBV4-3
J gene: TRBJ1-6
CDR3 protein: CASSQEWSSPLHF
CDR3 DNA: TGCGCCAGCAGCCAAGAGTGGAGTTCACCCCTCCACTTT

D gene: .
clone size: .
V gene: TRBV4-2
J gene: TRBJ1-1
CDR3 protein: CASSQEGIGGPNTEAFF
CDR3 DNA: TGTGCCAGCAGCCAAGAAGGAATTGGAGGGCCCAACACTGAAGCTTTCTTT

D gene: .
clone size: .
V gene: TRBV21-1
J gene: TRBJ2-2
CDR3 protein: CASSKIHRGSGGANTGELFF
CDR3 DNA: TGTGCCAGCAGCAAAATTCACAGGGGAAGCGGGGGAGCGAACACCGGGGAGCTGTTTTTT

D gene: TRBD2
clone size: .
V gene: TRBV3-1/TRBV3-2
J gene: TRBJ2-1
CDR3 protein: CASSATSGSYNEQFF
CDR3 DNA: TGTGCCAGCAGCGCAACTAGCGGCTCCTACAATGAGCAGTTCTTC

D gene: .
clone size: .
V gene: TRBV4-3
J gene: TRBJ2-6
CDR3 protein: CASSPGLFSGANVLTF
CDR3 DNA: TGCGCCAGCAGCCCGGGACTGTTCTCTGGGGCCAACGTCCTGACTTTC

D gene: .
clone size: .
V gene: TRBV7-3
J gene: TRBJ2-1
CDR3 protein: CASSLTSIQTNEQFF
CDR3 DNA: TGTGCCAGCAGCTTAACCAGTATTCAAACCAATGAGCAGTTCTTC

D gene: TRBD1
clone size: .
V gene: TRBV9
J gene: TRBJ2-5
CDR3 protein: CASSARDRPQETQYF
CDR3 DNA: TGTGCCAGCAGCGCCCGGGACAGGCCCCAAGAGACCCAGTACTTC

D gene: TRBD1
clone size: .
V gene: TRBV11-2
J gene: TRBJ1-3
CDR3 protein: CASSPYRGLASGNTIYF
CDR3 DNA: TGTGCCAGCAGCCCATACAGGGGGCTCGCATCTGGAAACACCATATATTTT

D gene: .
clone size: .
V gene: TRBV20-1
J gene: TRBJ2-3
CDR3 protein: CSASLVETSTDTQYF
CDR3 DNA: TGCAGTGCTAGTCTCGTGGAGACTAGCACAGATACGCAGTATTTT

D gene: .
clone size: few
V gene: TRBV10-2
J gene: TRBJ1-2
CDR3 protein: CASRGRTAESYGYTF
CDR3 DNA: TGCGCCAGCAGGGGGCGGACGGCAGAGTCCTATGGCTACACCTTC

D gene: TRBD2
clone size: .
V gene: TRBV11-3
J gene: TRBJ2-1
CDR3 protein: CASSLTGGYNEQFF
CDR3 DNA: TGTGCCAGCAGCTTAACGGGAGGGTACAATGAGCAGTTCTTC

D gene: TRBD1
clone size: .
V gene: TRBV7-9
J gene: TRBJ1-1
CDR3 protein: CASSFGTGRTEAFF
CDR3 DNA: TGTGCCAGCAGCTTTGGGACAGGGCGCACTGAAGCTTTCTTT

D gene: TRBD2
clone size: .
V gene: TRBV30
J gene: TRBJ2-1
CDR3 protein: CAWSVFQREYQFF
CDR3 DNA: TGTGCCTGGAGTGTATTCCAGCGGGAGTATCAGTTCTTC

D gene: .
clone size: .
V gene: TRBV4-3
J gene: TRBJ1-2
CDR3 protein: CASSQRREGGYGYTF
CDR3 DNA: TGCGCCAGCAGCCAGAGGCGAGAGGGCGGCTATGGCTACACCTTC

D gene: TRBD1
clone size: .
V gene: TRBV15
J gene: TRBJ2-3
CDR3 protein: CATSRGQDTDTQYF
CDR3 DNA: TGTGCCACCAGCAGGGGACAGGACACAGATACGCAGTATTTT

D gene: .
clone size: .
V gene: TRBV7-9
J gene: TRBJ1-1
CDR3 protein: CASSLVAAPNTEAFF
CDR3 DNA: TGTGCCAGCAGCTTAGTGGCGGCACCGAACACTGAAGCTTTCTTT

D gene: .
clone size: .
V gene: TRBV3-1/TRBV3-2
J gene: TRBJ2-3
CDR3 protein: CASSSQQGISDTQYF
CDR3 DNA: TGTGCCAGCAGCTCACAACAGGGTATTTCGGATACGCAGTATTTT

D gene: TRBD1
clone size: .
V gene: TRBV2
J gene: TRBJ1-4
CDR3 protein: CASSESKGAGEKLFF
CDR3 DNA: TGTGCCAGCAGTGAAAGTAAGGGGGCCGGTGAAAAACTGTTTTTT

D gene: .
clone size: .
V gene: TRBV9
J gene: TRBJ2-3
CDR3 protein: CASSVATTRTDTQYF
CDR3 DNA: TGTGCCAGCAGCGTAGCTACTACCCGCACAGATACGCAGTATTTT

D gene: TRBD2
clone size: .
V gene: TRBV5-4
J gene: TRBJ2-1
CDR3 protein: CASSFTGGSYNEQFF
CDR3 DNA: TGTGCCAGCAGCTTTACGGGGGGCTCCTACAATGAGCAGTTCTTC

D gene: .
clone size: .
V gene: TRBV24-1
J gene: TRBJ2-2
CDR3 protein: CATSDSVNTGELFF
CDR3 DNA: TGTGCCACCAGTGATTCGGTAAACACCGGGGAGCTGTTTTTT

D gene: .
clone size: .
V gene: TRBV29-1
J gene: TRBJ2-7
CDR3 protein: CSGGQLYEQYF
CDR3 DNA: TGCAGCGGTGGACAGCTTTACGAGCAGTACTTC

D gene: TRBD2
clone size: once
V gene: TRBV5-5
J gene: TRBJ2-1
CDR3 protein: CASSSRGGYNEQFF
CDR3 DNA: TGTGCCAGCAGCTCCCGGGGGGGATACAATGAGCAGTTCTTC